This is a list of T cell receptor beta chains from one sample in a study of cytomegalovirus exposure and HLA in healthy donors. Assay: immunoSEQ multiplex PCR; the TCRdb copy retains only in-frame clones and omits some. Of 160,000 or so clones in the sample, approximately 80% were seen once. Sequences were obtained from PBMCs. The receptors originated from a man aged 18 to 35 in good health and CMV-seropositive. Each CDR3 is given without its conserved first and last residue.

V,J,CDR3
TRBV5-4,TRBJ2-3,ASSSKREGGTDTQY
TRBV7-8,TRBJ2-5,AIAGLQETQY
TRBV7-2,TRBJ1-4,ASSLRGFGGTNEKLF
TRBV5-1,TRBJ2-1,ASSPGTSSYNEQF
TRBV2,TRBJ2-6,ASSVPGQVSSGANGLT
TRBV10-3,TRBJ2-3,AISGAGQGATDTQY
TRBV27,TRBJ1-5,ASSPWTGDQPQH
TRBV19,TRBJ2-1,ASSAQTSGAYNEQF
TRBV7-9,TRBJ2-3,ASSAIAGEAEDTQY
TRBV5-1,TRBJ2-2,ASSPGDRVGGELF
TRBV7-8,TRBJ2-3,ASSFTGVTSGRTDTQY
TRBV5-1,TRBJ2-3,ASSLGLVADTQY
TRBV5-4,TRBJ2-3,ASSNWYRESTDTQY
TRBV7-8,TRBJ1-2,ASSLSFTANYGYT
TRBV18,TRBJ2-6,ASSPIRDSGANVLT
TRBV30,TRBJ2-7,AWSRAGASYEQY
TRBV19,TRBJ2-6,ASSPQKSGANVLT
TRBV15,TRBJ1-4,ATSRDGGEKLF
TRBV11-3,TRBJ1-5,ASSYRFDQPQH
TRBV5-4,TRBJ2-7,ASSPRLEKGYEQY
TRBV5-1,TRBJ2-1,ASSPSTNAEQF
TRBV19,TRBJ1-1,ASSIQGAHLNTEAF
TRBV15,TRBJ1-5,ATSNRRESQPQH
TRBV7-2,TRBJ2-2,ASSRSLDTGELF
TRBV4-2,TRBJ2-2,ASSSHRGNTGELF
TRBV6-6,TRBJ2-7,ASSYSGQGYEQY
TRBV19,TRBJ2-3,ASRLASFTDTQY
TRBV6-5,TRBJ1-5,ASSYSGGSNQPQH
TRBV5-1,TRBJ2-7,ASSLGGQPEQY
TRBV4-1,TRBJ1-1,ASSQDRGSTEAF
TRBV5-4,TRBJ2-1,ASSLGAGGPVNEQF
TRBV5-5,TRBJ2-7,ASSPSPDRVYEQY
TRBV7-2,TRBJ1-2,ASSLGATNYGYT
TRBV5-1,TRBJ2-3,ASRGLAGERDTQY
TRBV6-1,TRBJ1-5,ASRRQGMTPQH
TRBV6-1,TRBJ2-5,ASRGGRTQETQY
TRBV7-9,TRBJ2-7,ASLSTGASYEQY
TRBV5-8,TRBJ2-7,ASSLSSGIYEQY
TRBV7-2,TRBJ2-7,ASSDRVYEQY
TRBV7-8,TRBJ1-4,ASSSRKDREDATNEKLF
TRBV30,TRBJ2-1,AWNAERGVQF
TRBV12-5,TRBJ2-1,ASGSGLSGNEQF
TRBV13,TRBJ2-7,ASSLSAGPYEQY
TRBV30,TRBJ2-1,AWRRTGVNEQF
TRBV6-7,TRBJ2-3,ASRDMLASASTDTQY
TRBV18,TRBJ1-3,ASSRDRAGNTIY
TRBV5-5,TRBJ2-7,ASSFVRGTGNEQY
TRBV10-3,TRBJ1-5,AIKGQGANQPQH
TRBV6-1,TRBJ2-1,ASSELAGVDNEQF
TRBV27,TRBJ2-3,ASSAHTGTGKYTQY